Sequencing of this T cell receptor (beta chain) was carried out in a study of blood T cell repertoires in COVID-19. Study-level background: Material from acute and convalescent COVID-19 was sourced from the United States, Italy and Spain. Sample material is recorded as cDNA or gDNA derived from T cells, B-cell-depleted T cells, or PBMCs.

Per the original methods: Reference gene primer amplification gave estimated nucleated cell counts. TCRdb's table, derived via immunoSEQ multiplex PCR, lists solely in-frame clones and lacks some. The V and J calls and clone size are taken from that table; D and trimming were inferred from the DNA. Found here are some 140,000 clones, roughly 89% of them singletons; the top ten hold roughly 0.54%. V dropped 7 bases and J dropped 0 bases, with 12 bases sitting between them. The CDR3 loop spans 14 amino acids. CDR1 and CDR2 from the germline V gene are MDHEN and SYDVKM. The receptor was isolated from a man aged 50-59 years with acute or convalescent COVID-19. The sample comprised peripheral blood. The chain combines TRBV28 with TRBJ1-2; D remains unclear. The CDR3 is CASKYQQANYGYTF. The DNA of the CDR3 is TGTGCCAGCAAATATCAGCAGGCTAACTATGGCTACACCTTC.